A single sample gave rise to the 9 T cell receptor beta chains below, sequenced in a study of glioma-infiltrating T cells after dendritic cell vaccination. Sequencing used immunoSEQ multiplex PCR; TCRdb keeps in-frame clones, though not all of them. The data contain roughly 80,000 clones, about 90% of them singletons. Sequenced here: blood, sampled before dendritic cell vaccination. The receptors were sampled from a human donor with glioblastoma.

This clone was seen more than once but under ten times. The chain combines TRBV15 with TRBJ2-1; TRBD1 aligns across 8 bases. J was trimmed by 4 bases and V by 5 bases; bases with no gene match: 4. This CDR3 contains 14 residues. CDR1 LNHNV and CDR2 YYDKDF come from the germline V gene (reference sequence). CDR3 bases: TGTGCCACCAGCCCGGGACAGGCATACAATGAGCAGTTCTTC. This translates into CATSPGQAYNEQFF. Filled out from reference TRBV15 and TRBJ2-1, the complete variable domain reads DAMVIQNPRYQVTQFGKPVTLSCSQTLNHNVMYWYQQKSSQAPKLLFHYYDKDFNNEADTPDNFQSRRPNTSFCFLDIRSPGLGDTAMYLCATSPGQAYNEQFFGPGTRLTVL.

The chain joins TRBV9 to TRBJ2-7; TRBD1 aligns across 8 bases. CDR1 is SGDLS, CDR2 YYNGEE, per germline. The V segment lost 4 bases and the J segment 1 base; nucleotides outside the gene matches: 10. CDR3 size: 16 residues. CDR3 sequence (DNA): TGTGCCAGCAGCCCCCGACAGGGGCACTCATCCTACGAGCAGTACTTC. It yields the protein CASSPRQGHSSYEQYF. The full variable domain, in which reference TRBV9 and TRBJ2-7 provide the parts outside the CDR3, is DSGVTQTPKHLITATGQRVTLRCSPRSGDLSVYWYQQSLDQGLQFLIQYYNGEERAKGNILERFSAQQFPDLHSELNLSSLELGDSALYFCASSPRQGHSSYEQYFGPGTRLTVT.

The rearrangement links TRBV6-1 to TRBJ1-1; 9 bases are a match to TRBD1. The V gene end was trimmed by 8 bases and the J gene end by 5 bases; junction bases not matched to a gene: 9. This CDR3 region has 14 residues. CDR1 MNHNS and CDR2 SASEGT come from the germline V gene. In DNA, the CDR3 is TGTGCCAGCGCCTGGGACAGGGTGGGAACTGAAGCTTTCTTT. Its protein is CASAWDRVGTEAFF.

The chain uses TRBV6-5 and TRBJ1-2; TRBD1 agrees at 7 bases. Germline V gives CDR1 MNHEY, CDR2 SVGAGI. This CDR3 has 14 residues. V was pared by 4 bases and J by 5 bases, with 7 bases of the junction left unmatched. The CDR3 region is CASSSQTGRYGYTF. Here the CDR3 DNA reads TGTGCCAGCAGTTCGCAGACAGGGCGGTATGGCTACACCTTC.

The chain recombines TRBV19 with TRBJ2-3; D is possibly TRBD1 (6 bases). The CDR3 covers 18 residues. Germline CDR1 reads LNHDA; CDR2 reads SQIVND (reference sequence). Trimming removed 4 bases from V and 1 base from J, with 21 bases in between. This CDR3 reads CASSRDQGFGARTDTQYF. In DNA form, the CDR3 reads TGTGCCAGTAGTAGAGACCAGGGGTTTGGAGCACGCACAGATACGCAGTATTTT.

The chain employs TRBV29-1 and TRBJ1-1; D is perhaps TRBD1 (6 bases). This CDR3 has 13 amino acids. Looked up from germline, CDR1 is SQVTM and CDR2 is ANQGSEA. Deletions cut 3 bases from V and 1 base from J, with 9 bases between. CDR3 nucleotide sequence: TGCAGCGTTGAGGGACACCCGAACACTGAAGCTTTCTTT. Translated: CSVEGHPNTEAFF.

The chain joins TRBV4-1 to TRBJ2-5; 11 positions match TRBD2. The germline gives CDR1 MGHRA, CDR2 YSYEKL. The V segment lost 3 bases and the J segment 1 base; nucleotides outside the gene matches: 1. CDR3 size: 15 residues. CDR3 in amino acids: CASSQTSGVQETQYF. In nucleotides, the CDR3 is TGCGCCAGCAGCCAGACTAGCGGGGTCCAAGAGACCCAGTACTTC.

CDR3 coding DNA: TGTGCCAGCAGGGCACTAGCGGGGGATTCCTACGAGCAGTACTTC. This translates into CASRALAGDSYEQYF. The V gene is TRBV2, the J gene TRBJ2-7, with 11 bases lining up with TRBD2. The CDR3 is 15 residues long. Germline V gene lookup returns CDR1 SNHLY and CDR2 FYNNEI. The junction had 5 bases not matched to a gene; V was cut back by 6 bases and J by 1 base.

Worth noting for this clone: Other DNA variants within this sample encode the same CDR3. The chain carries TRBV6-6 and TRBJ2-7; 8 bases match TRBD1. Germline trimming cut 7 bases from V and 3 bases from J; bases unmatched to any gene: 5. Germline CDR1 is MNHNY and CDR2 is SVGAGI (reference sequence). This CDR3 is 13 amino acids long. CDR3 in amino acids: CASTPTGGYEQYF. The CDR3, as DNA: TGTGCCAGCACTCCCACAGGGGGCTACGAGCAGTACTTC.